Described below is a single T cell receptor beta chain sequence and its context. What it recognizes is unknown. This specimen comes from a study of T cells expressing NK-cell markers. On the study more broadly: TCR beta repertoires came from sorted CD3+CD56+NKG2C+, CD3+CD56+NKG2C- and CD3+CD56-NKG2C+ T cells. Of eight sequenced donors, seven were HCMV-seropositive and one HCMV-seronegative. Whole-study results and caveats: In several donors, dominant CD3+CD56+NKG2C+ clonotypes ranked among the top 10 CD8+ clonotypes.

Libraries used 5'RACE template switching adding universal primer site and UMIs. TCRdb re-called the 5' RACE reads and catalogs CDR3 proteins one per entry, DNA excluded. The sample table includes around 280,000 distinct CDR3 sequences. This CDR3 contains 12 residues. CDR1 and CDR2 from the germline V gene are MNHEY and SMNVEV (reference sequence). The sequence derives from a young man in good health. The chain has TRBV27 and TRBJ1-2; no DNA is available, so the TRBD1 call from TCRdb remains unchecked. The material sequenced was blood T cells: a sorted CD56 or NKG2C T cell subset, CD4+ or CD8+ T cells, or bulk PBMC T cells (not recorded which). CDR3: CASSQWGGGYTF.